A selection of T cell receptor beta chains follows, all from one sample in a study of shared clonotypes between healthy human individuals. Sequencing used immunoSEQ multiplex PCR; TCRdb keeps in-frame clones, though not all of them. The profile covers fewer than 400,000 clones, with about 74% appearing a single time and under 13% taken by the ten largest. Specimen: memory CD4+ T cells sorted from blood. The source is a man aged 25 to 40 in good health. Each CDR3 is given with its conserved first and last residue. The D gene is left open where the match is weak.

d_gene,v_gene,j_gene,CDR3aa
TRBD2,TRBV29-1,TRBJ2-2,CSVESREGPSGELFF
NA,TRBV5-4,TRBJ2-7,CASSLDYNEQYF
NA,TRBV29-1,TRBJ2-7,CSVLQGPHEQYF
NA,TRBV19,TRBJ2-7,CASSLVGDFSYEQYF
NA,TRBV11-2,TRBJ2-7,CASSLAAGQTYEQYF
TRBD2,TRBV30,TRBJ2-3,CARTSLISTDTQYF
TRBD2,TRBV28,TRBJ2-3,CASSLSGRGPDTQYF
TRBD1,TRBV7-9,TRBJ2-1,CASSLFRQGAIGEQFF
TRBD1,TRBV7-9,TRBJ1-4,CASSFEQGALGKLFF
NA,TRBV27,TRBJ2-7,CASSLSVGDEQYF
NA,TRBV6-1,TRBJ2-3,CASSEAMGGDTQYF
TRBD1,TRBV6-6,TRBJ2-1,CASSSSGTGGNEQFF
NA,TRBV7-9,TRBJ1-3,CASSLSASSGNTIYF
NA,TRBV7-8,TRBJ2-3,CASSLGEALPTDTQYF
NA,TRBV11-3,TRBJ2-1,CASSLGPEQFF
NA,TRBV5-1,TRBJ1-3,CASSYPGNTIYF
TRBD1,TRBV10-3,TRBJ2-1,CAISQDRGSEEQFF
TRBD2,TRBV11-2,TRBJ2-7,CASSLAPSGSVVGYEQYF
NA,TRBV5-8,TRBJ1-5,CASSLFLRASNQPQHF
NA,TRBV11-2,TRBJ2-7,CATRPGRDGYEQYF
NA,TRBV2,TRBJ2-7,CASRIPGGTSYEQYF
TRBD1,TRBV5-4,TRBJ1-4,CASSKDRRLGEKLFF
TRBD1,TRBV2,TRBJ2-7,CASSSDRLYEQYF
NA,TRBV5-5,TRBJ1-5,CASSNLDKFSNQPQHF
TRBD2,TRBV4-1,TRBJ2-2,CASSPGTSLTGELFF
TRBD1,TRBV18,TRBJ2-1,CASSPDGTIFTQGKFF
NA,TRBV7-2,TRBJ2-2,CASSLDPLVTGELFF
NA,TRBV5-4,TRBJ1-2,CASSLVRSYGYTF